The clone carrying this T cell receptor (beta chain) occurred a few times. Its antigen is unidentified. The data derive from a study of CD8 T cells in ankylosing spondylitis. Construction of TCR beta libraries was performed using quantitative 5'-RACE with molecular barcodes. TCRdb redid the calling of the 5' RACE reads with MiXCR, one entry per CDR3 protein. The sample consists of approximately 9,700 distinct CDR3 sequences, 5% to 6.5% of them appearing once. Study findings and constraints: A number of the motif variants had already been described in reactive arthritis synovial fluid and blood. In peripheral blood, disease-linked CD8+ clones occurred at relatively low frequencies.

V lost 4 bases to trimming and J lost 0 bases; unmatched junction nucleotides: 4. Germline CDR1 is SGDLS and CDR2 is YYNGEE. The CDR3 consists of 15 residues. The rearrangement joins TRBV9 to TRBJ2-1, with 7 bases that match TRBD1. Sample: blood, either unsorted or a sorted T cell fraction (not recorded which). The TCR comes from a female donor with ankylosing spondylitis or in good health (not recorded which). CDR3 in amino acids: CASSYGQDSYNEQFF. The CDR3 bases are TGTGCCAGCAGCTACGGACAGGACTCCTACAATGAGCAGTTCTTC.